This is a list of T cell receptor beta chains from one sample in a study of cytomegalovirus exposure and HLA in healthy donors. Assay: immunoSEQ multiplex PCR; the TCRdb copy retains only in-frame clones and omits some. The repertoire includes some 100,000 clones, under 80% of them detected once, and around 3.8% sits in the top ten. Sequencing was carried out using PBMCs. The receptor set was obtained from a woman in her forties or fifties in good health and CMV-seropositive. Both conserved end residues are part of each CDR3. D genes are given only for firm matches. Some rows have no size entry. The others give once, few or many, or a class for an expanded clone.

18	TRBV18	TRBD1	TRBJ1-1	-	TGTGCCAGCTCACGATCCACCCCCTACAGGGGGCGAAACACTGAAGCTTTCTTT	CASSRSTPYRGRNTEAFF
12	TRBV19	-	TRBJ2-7	-	TGTGCCAGTAGTATCGGGGGTAACGAGCAGTACTTC	CASSIGGNEQYF
15	TRBV7-2	TRBD1	TRBJ1-6	-	TGTGCCAGCAGCCCTCGGACAGGGAAAGTTTCACCCCTCCACTTT	CASSPRTGKVSPLHF
15	TRBV5-1	TRBD2	TRBJ2-7	few	TGCGCCAGCAGCTCAGCTAGCGGGAGTACCTACGAGCAGTACTTC	CASSSASGSTYEQYF
14	TRBV5-4	TRBD1	TRBJ2-7	many	TGTGCCAGCAGCTTCGGACAGGGGGGCTACGAGCAGTACTTC	CASSFGQGGYEQYF
12	TRBV5-4	TRBD2	TRBJ2-1	-	TGTGCCAGAGTACTAGCGCCTAATGAGCAGTTCTTC	CARVLAPNEQFF
13	TRBV10-3	TRBD2	TRBJ2-3	-	TGTGCCTCTGGGACTAGCGGTACAGATACGCAGTATTTT	CASGTSGTDTQYF
14	TRBV19	TRBD1	TRBJ2-7	-	TGTGCCAGTAGCTCGGGACAGTTATCCTACGAGCAGTACTTC	CASSSGQLSYEQYF
14	TRBV2	-	TRBJ2-2	-	TGTGCCAGCATGGCGGGATCGAACACCGGGGAGCTGTTTTTT	CASMAGSNTGELFF
12	TRBV6-1	-	TRBJ2-7	few	TGTGCCAGCAGTGGGACAGTCTACGAGCAGTACTTC	CASSGTVYEQYF
12	TRBV11-2	-	TRBJ1-1	-	TGTGCCAGCACCCAGGGTTACACTGAAGCTTTCTTT	CASTQGYTEAFF
15	TRBV2	-	TRBJ1-5	-	TGTGCCAGCAGTGAATATGGCAGACTCCATCAGCCCCAGCATTTT	CASSEYGRLHQPQHF
15	TRBV9	TRBD1	TRBJ1-1	-	TGTGCCAGCAGCGCACACAGGGGCGGGGACACTGAAGCTTTCTTT	CASSAHRGGDTEAFF
14	TRBV9	-	TRBJ1-6	-	TGTGCCAGCAGCGCCGACCCACAGGATTCACCCCTCCACTTT	CASSADPQDSPLHF
17	TRBV4-1	TRBD1	TRBJ1-2	-	TGCGCCAGCAGCCAAAGCGAAGGGACAGGGATGTTCTATGGCTACACCTTC	CASSQSEGTGMFYGYTF
14	TRBV7-6	-	TRBJ1-2	once	TGTGCCAGCAGCCCCGGGGGGGTTCGGGATGGCTACACCTTC	CASSPGGVRDGYTF
15	TRBV30	TRBD1	TRBJ2-1	-	TGTGCCACAATCGGACAGGGCAGGTCGTACAATGAGCAGTTCTTC	CATIGQGRSYNEQFF
16	TRBV5-4	TRBD2	TRBJ2-3	-	TGTGCCAGCAGCTTGATATTTACGGGAGGGACAGATACGCAGTATTTT	CASSLIFTGGTDTQYF
16	TRBV5-1	-	TRBJ2-5	-	TGCGCCAGCAGCTTGGGGGACATCCAGGCCCAAGAGACCCAGTACTTC	CASSLGDIQAQETQYF
18	TRBV18	-	TRBJ2-3	-	TGTGCCAGCTCACCAGAAGGAGGGTCAAGCGGAGGTGCAGATACGCAGTATTTT	CASSPEGGSSGGADTQYF
14	TRBV15	TRBD1	TRBJ1-2	-	TGTGCCACCAGCAGTCCCGGGACAGGGATTAAGAAGGGCTTC	CATSSPGTGIKKGF
13	TRBV2	-	TRBJ1-1	-	TGTGCCACCCTAATACAGGGAAACACTGAAGCTTTCTTT	CATLIQGNTEAFF
14	TRBV6-4	TRBD1	TRBJ1-1	few	TGTGCCAGCAGCGACGGACAGGAGAACACTGAAGCTTTCTTT	CASSDGQENTEAFF
14	TRBV5-1	TRBD1	TRBJ1-2	few	TGCGCCAGCAGCCTGGGACAGGCTAACTATGGCTACACCTTC	CASSLGQANYGYTF
17	TRBV5-1	TRBD2	TRBJ2-7	-	TGCGCCAGCAGCAAGGGACTAGCGGGAGACCGAGGCTACGAGCAGTACTTC	CASSKGLAGDRGYEQYF
15	TRBV14	TRBD2	TRBJ2-1	few	TGTGCCAGCAGCCCCCCGGGGAGCGGGGGGCCGGGGCAGTTCTTC	CASSPPGSGGPGQFF
12	TRBV10-3	TRBD1	TRBJ1-4	-	TGTGCCGTCGGGACAGCTAATGAAAAACTGTTTTTT	CAVGTANEKLFF
14	TRBV5-5	-	TRBJ1-5	once	TGTGCCGGCAGCTTGGCGGGGGTTGGTCAGCCCCAGCATTTT	CAGSLAGVGQPQHF
13	TRBV29-1	TRBD2	TRBJ2-1	-	TGCAGCGTTGGCGGGGGTTCCTACAATGAGCAGTTCTTC	CSVGGGSYNEQFF
14	TRBV19	-	TRBJ1-1	-	TGTGCCAGTAGTATGAGCGACAGCAACACTGAAGCTTTCTTT	CASSMSDSNTEAFF
15	TRBV7-8	-	TRBJ1-1	-	TGTGCCAGCAGCTTACCAGGCCCGGTGGTAACTGAAGCTTTCTTT	CASSLPGPVVTEAFF
13	TRBV5-1	TRBD2	TRBJ2-5	-	TGCGCCAGCAGCTTAAGGGAGGGTCAGACCCAGTACTTC	CASSLREGQTQYF
13	TRBV5-5	TRBD1	TRBJ1-1	-	TGTGCCAGCAGCCCCTCAGGGGGGACTGAAGCTTTCTTT	CASSPSGGTEAFF
16	TRBV6-6	-	TRBJ1-1	once	TGTGCCAGCAGTTACGGAGTCCAGATAAGCGACACTGAAGCTTTCTTT	CASSYGVQISDTEAFF
15	TRBV16	-	TRBJ1-2	-	TGTGCCAGCAGCCAATCTGGAGACTCTAACTATGGCTACACCTTC	CASSQSGDSNYGYTF
14	TRBV5-6	-	TRBJ1-2	-	TGTGCCAGCAGCGAGCCGGGGGCTAACTATGGCTACACCTTC	CASSEPGANYGYTF
14	TRBV10-3	-	TRBJ1-1	-	TGTGCCTCGGGGGGTTGGGCGCTTAACACTGAAGCTTTCTTT	CASGGWALNTEAFF
19	TRBV9	TRBD2	TRBJ2-6	few	TGTGCCAGCAGCGTAAGGGAACCGGGACTAGCGTCCGGGGCCAACGTCCTGACTTTC	CASSVREPGLASGANVLTF
13	TRBV10-3	-	TRBJ1-5	-	TGTGCCATCAGTGACAGCGACAATCAGCCCCAGCATTTT	CAISDSDNQPQHF
14	TRBV27	TRBD1	TRBJ2-5	-	TGTGCCAGCAGTCTGGACAGGAACCAAGAGACCCAGTACTTC	CASSLDRNQETQYF
13	TRBV30	-	TRBJ1-1	-	TGTGCCTGGAGTCTCAGGCGAGAATGGGAAGCTTTCTTT	CAWSLRREWEAFF
12	TRBV19	-	TRBJ2-5	-	TGTGCCAGTAGTCAAATGGAGGAGACCCAGTACTTC	CASSQMEETQYF
15	TRBV11-2	-	TRBJ2-5	-	TGTGCCAGCAGCTTGGCGGGGTACCAAGTGGAGACCCAGTACTTC	CASSLAGYQVETQYF
14	TRBV10-1	TRBD2	TRBJ2-1	-	TGCGCCAGCAGTGAGACTAGCGGGAGCTATGAGCAGTTCTTC	CASSETSGSYEQFF
14	TRBV6-5	-	TRBJ1-1	-	TGTGCCAGCAACGAAGGCGGGGTTGGAACTGAAGCTTTCTTT	CASNEGGVGTEAFF
13	TRBV11-3	-	TRBJ2-7	few	TGTGCCAGCAGCTTATATTCAGGGTACGAGCAGTACTTC	CASSLYSGYEQYF
14	TRBV5-6	TRBD1	TRBJ1-2	-	TGTGCCAGCGAGGGGACAGGGTCTAACTATGGCTACACCTTC	CASEGTGSNYGYTF
15	TRBV9	TRBD1	TRBJ2-2	-	TGTGCCAGCAGCGTGGGGACAGTGAACACCGGGGAGCTGTTTTTT	CASSVGTVNTGELFF
13	TRBV4-1	TRBD1	TRBJ2-5	-	TGCGCCAGCAGCGGGACAGGGGAGGAGACCCAGTACTTC	CASSGTGEETQYF
12	TRBV29-1	-	TRBJ1-1	-	TGCAGCGTTACCGCGGGGGCTCCTGAAGCTTTCTTT	CSVTAGAPEAFF
12	TRBV28	TRBD2	TRBJ2-7	-	TGTGCCAGCCGGGGACTAGCGCGCGAGCAGTACTTC	CASRGLAREQYF